These T cell receptor beta chains were read from a single sample in a study of post-analysis software for immune sequencing data. TCRdb ran MiXCR on the PCR reads and lists one entry per CDR3 protein. The table lists about half a million distinct CDR3 sequences, roughly 45% of them singletons. Specimen: blood. The receptors were sampled from a girl aged 5-17 years with multiple sclerosis. The CDR3 runs from the conserved cysteine through the conserved F or W. A D gene is named only where the DNA matches it firmly. Clone size is shown for a subset of rows, as once, few, many or a class of expanded clone.

v_gene	abundance	d_gene	j_gene	CDR3nt	CDR3aa
TRBV2	NA	NA	TRBJ2-7	TGTGCCAGCGTCGGGGGGCGCCGTACTACCTACGAGCAGTACTTC	CASVGGRRTTYEQYF
TRBV27	NA	TRBD1	TRBJ2-5	TGTGCCAGCAGCCACGACAGGGGGCCCCAAGAGACCCAGTACTTC	CASSHDRGPQETQYF
TRBV20-1	few	NA	TRBJ2-1	TGCAGTGCTAGGACGGCGGGCCCCTACAATGAGCAGTTCTTC	CSARTAGPYNEQFF
TRBV5-1	many	TRBD1	TRBJ2-3	TGCGCCAGCAGCTTATTGCCACCCGGGACAGGGAACACAGATACGCAGTATTTT	CASSLLPPGTGNTDTQYF
TRBV4-1	NA	NA	TRBJ2-1	TGCGCCAGCAGCCAAGACCCTAGCGTCCGCGAGCAGTTCTTC	CASSQDPSVREQFF
TRBV6-5	few	NA	TRBJ2-5	TGTGCCAGCACCCCAGGCTGGGCCCAAGAGACCCAGTACTTC	CASTPGWAQETQYF
TRBV29-1	NA	TRBD2	TRBJ2-1	TGCAGCGCCCTCAGCGGGGTAGGCGATGAGCAGTTCTTC	CSALSGVGDEQFF
TRBV7-2	NA	NA	TRBJ2-5	TGTGCCAGCAGCTCCAGCGGGTTGCAAGAGACCCAGTACTTC	CASSSSGLQETQYF
TRBV30	once	TRBD1	TRBJ1-2	TGTGCCTGTGGACAGGGGGCGGGTGGCTACACCTTC	CACGQGAGGYTF
TRBV5-1	NA	TRBD2	TRBJ2-7	TGCGCCAGCAGCTTCGCGGGAGGGTATAGCGAGCAGTACTTC	CASSFAGGYSEQYF
TRBV7-2	NA	TRBD2	TRBJ2-3	TGTGCCAGCAGTCCCCTAGCGGGGCTTGGTCCAGATACGCAGTATTTT	CASSPLAGLGPDTQYF
TRBV7-3	NA	TRBD1	TRBJ2-1	TGTGCCAGCATTGTACAGGGGGAGTCCTACAATGAGCAGTTCTTC	CASIVQGESYNEQFF
TRBV6-1	NA	TRBD2	TRBJ2-5	TGTGCCAGCACCCCAGGTGCGCTAGCGGGACAAGAGACCCAGTACTTC	CASTPGALAGQETQYF
TRBV20-1	few	TRBD1	TRBJ2-7	TGCAGTGCTCTACCCGGGACAGGGGGTAGAGGTGAGCAGTACTTC	CSALPGTGGRGEQYF
TRBV20-1	NA	NA	TRBJ2-7	TGCAGTGCTTCCCCGGGGCAGTCTACGAAGCAGTACTTC	CSASPGQSTKQYF
TRBV5-1	NA	NA	TRBJ2-1	TGCGCCAGCAGCTATACCGCTTTAGGTGAATACAATGAGCAGTTCTTC	CASSYTALGEYNEQFF
TRBV6-4	NA	TRBD2	TRBJ2-3	TGTGCCAGCAGTGCCACTAGCGGGAGGGGCACAGATACGCAGTATTTT	CASSATSGRGTDTQYF
TRBV9	few	TRBD2	TRBJ2-5	TGTGCCAGCAGCGTGGGGACTAGCGGGAGAGGACAAGGGACCCAGTACTTC	CASSVGTSGRGQGTQYF
TRBV3-1	NA	TRBD2	TRBJ2-3	TGTGCCAGCAGCTCCCGTAGCGGGAGGTACGTCAGCACAGATACGCAGTATTTT	CASSSRSGRYVSTDTQYF
TRBV2	NA	NA	TRBJ1-2	TGTGCCAGCAAGTTTGGGGGGCATGGCTACACCTTC	CASKFGGHGYTF
TRBV28	NA	TRBD2	TRBJ2-3	TGTGCCGGCAGTTCCGATCTAGCGGGAAACACAGATACGCAGTATTTT	CAGSSDLAGNTDTQYF
TRBV20-1	few	TRBD2	TRBJ2-1	TGCAGTGCTAGATTCACCGGGACTAGCGGGCACAATGAGCAGTTCTTC	CSARFTGTSGHNEQFF
TRBV12-5	NA	TRBD2	TRBJ2-1	TGTGCTAGTGGTCTCTCCGGGACTAGCGGGAGAAATGAGCAGTTCTTC	CASGLSGTSGRNEQFF
TRBV12-3/TRBV12-4	NA	TRBD2	TRBJ2-3	TGTGCCAGCAGTCTGACTAGCGGGAGAGCAGATACGGAGTATTTT	CASSLTSGRADTEYF
TRBV20-1	NA	TRBD2	TRBJ2-5	TGCAGTGCTAGAGATCCGAATAGCGGGAGAAGGAAGACCCAGTACTTC	CSARDPNSGRRKTQYF
TRBV12-3/TRBV12-4	NA	TRBD2	TRBJ2-7	TGTGCCAGCAGTTTAATTTTAGCGGGAGTGTCCTACGAGCAGTACTTC	CASSLILAGVSYEQYF
TRBV20-1	NA	TRBD1	TRBJ1-2	TGCAGTGCTAGACCATCCGGGACAGGGGGAGAGGGCGGCTACACCTTC	CSARPSGTGGEGGYTF
TRBV10-3	NA	NA	TRBJ2-2	TGTGCCATCAGTGAGACAGCAGGGGTTACCGGGGAGCTGTTTTTT	CAISETAGVTGELFF
TRBV20-1	few	NA	TRBJ2-1	TGCAGTGCTCGCCCCCTGGGGGGAGCATGGAATGAGCAGTTCTTC	CSARPLGGAWNEQFF
TRBV28	few	NA	TRBJ1-2	TGTGCCAGCAGCATTACCCTGAACAGCGCTAACTATGGCTACACCTTC	CASSITLNSANYGYTF